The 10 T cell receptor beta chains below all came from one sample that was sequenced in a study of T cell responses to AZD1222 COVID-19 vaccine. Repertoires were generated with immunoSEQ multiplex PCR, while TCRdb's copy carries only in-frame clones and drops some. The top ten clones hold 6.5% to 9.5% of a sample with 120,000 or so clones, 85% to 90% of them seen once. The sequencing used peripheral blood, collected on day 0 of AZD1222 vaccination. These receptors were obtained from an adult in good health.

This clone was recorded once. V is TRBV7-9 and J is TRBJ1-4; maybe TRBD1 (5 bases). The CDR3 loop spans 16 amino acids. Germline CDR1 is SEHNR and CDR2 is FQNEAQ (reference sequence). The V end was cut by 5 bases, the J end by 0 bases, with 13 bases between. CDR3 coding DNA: TGTGCCAGCAGCCTAGGGGCCGGGACAACTAATGAAAAACTGTTTTTT. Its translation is CASSLGAGTTNEKLFF.

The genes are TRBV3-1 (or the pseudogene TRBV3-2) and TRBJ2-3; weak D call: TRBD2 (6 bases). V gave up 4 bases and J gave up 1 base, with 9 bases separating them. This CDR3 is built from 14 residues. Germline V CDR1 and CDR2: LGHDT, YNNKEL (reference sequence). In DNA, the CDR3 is TGTGCCAGCAGCCTCTCGGGGGGCACAGATACGCAGTATTTT. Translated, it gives CASSLSGGTDTQYF.

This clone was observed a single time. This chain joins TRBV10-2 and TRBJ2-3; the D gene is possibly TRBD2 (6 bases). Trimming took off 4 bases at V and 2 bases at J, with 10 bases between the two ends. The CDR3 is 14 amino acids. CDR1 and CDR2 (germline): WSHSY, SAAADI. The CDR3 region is CASSGDLLTDTQYF. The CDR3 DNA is TGCGCCAGCAGTGGGGACTTGCTCACAGATACGCAGTATTTT.

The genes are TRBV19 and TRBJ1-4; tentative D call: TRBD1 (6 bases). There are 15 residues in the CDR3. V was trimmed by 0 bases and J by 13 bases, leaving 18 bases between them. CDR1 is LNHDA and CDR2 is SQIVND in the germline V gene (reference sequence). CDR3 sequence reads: CASSIDQSGASGLFF. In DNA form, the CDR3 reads TGTGCCAGTAGTATAGATCAATCGGGGGCGAGTGGACTGTTTTTT.

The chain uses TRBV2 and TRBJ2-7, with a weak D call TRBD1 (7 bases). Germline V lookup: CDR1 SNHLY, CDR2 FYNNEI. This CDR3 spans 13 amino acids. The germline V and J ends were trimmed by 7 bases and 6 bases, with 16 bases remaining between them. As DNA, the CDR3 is TGTGCCAGCAACCTCCTGGAGGGGGCCGAGCAGTACTTC. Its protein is CASNLLEGAEQYF. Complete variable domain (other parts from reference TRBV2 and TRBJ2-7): EPEVTQTPSHQVTQMGQEVILRCVPISNHLYFYWYRQILGQKVEFLVSFYNNEISEKSEIFDDQFSVERPDGSNFTLKIRSTKLEDSAMYFCASNLLEGAEQYFGPGTRLTVT.

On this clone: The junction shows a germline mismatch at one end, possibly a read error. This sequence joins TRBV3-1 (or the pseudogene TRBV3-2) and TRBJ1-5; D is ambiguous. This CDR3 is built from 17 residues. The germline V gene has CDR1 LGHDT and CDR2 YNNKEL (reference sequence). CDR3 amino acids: CASSQERGGLSSQPQHF. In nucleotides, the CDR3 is TGTGCCAGCAGCCAAGAGCGTGGAGGGCTGAGCAGTCAGCCCCAGCATTTT.

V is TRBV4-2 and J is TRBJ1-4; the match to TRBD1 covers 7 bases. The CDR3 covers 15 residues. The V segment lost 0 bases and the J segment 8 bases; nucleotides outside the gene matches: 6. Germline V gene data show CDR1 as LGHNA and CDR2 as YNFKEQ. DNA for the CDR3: TGTGCCAGCAGCCAAGATGGGCAGGGGGGGGAAAAACTGTTTTTT. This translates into CASSQDGQGGEKLFF.

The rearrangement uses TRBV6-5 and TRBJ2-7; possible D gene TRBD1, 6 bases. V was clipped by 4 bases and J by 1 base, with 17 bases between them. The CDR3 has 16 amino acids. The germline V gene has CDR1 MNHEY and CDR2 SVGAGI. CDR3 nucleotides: TGTGCCAGCAGTTCCCCCCAGGGCAGGGGTTCCTACGAGCAGTACTTC. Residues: CASSSPQGRGSYEQYF.

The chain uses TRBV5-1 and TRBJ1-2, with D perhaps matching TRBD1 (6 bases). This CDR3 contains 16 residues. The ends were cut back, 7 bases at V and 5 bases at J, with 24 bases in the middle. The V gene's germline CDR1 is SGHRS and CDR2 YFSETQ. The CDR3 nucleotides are TGCGCCAGCGACCGCACGAGGGGGAGAGGTTATTATGGCTACACCTTC. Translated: CASDRTRGRGYYGYTF.

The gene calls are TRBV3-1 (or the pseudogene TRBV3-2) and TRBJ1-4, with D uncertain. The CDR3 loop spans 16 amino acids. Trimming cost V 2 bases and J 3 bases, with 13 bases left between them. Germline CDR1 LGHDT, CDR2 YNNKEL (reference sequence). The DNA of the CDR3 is TGTGCCAGCAGCCAAAGGGCGGGGAGGTCTAATGAAAAACTGTTTTTT. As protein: CASSQRAGRSNEKLFF.